The next 11 T cell receptor beta chains were all read from a single sample in a study of PD-1 blockade in classical Hodgkin lymphoma. Autologous stem cell transplantation was followed by relapse in every patient, and brentuximab vedotin exposure varied. Repertoires were generated with immunoSEQ multiplex PCR, while TCRdb's copy carries only in-frame clones and drops some. The table shows around 26,000 clones, with roughly two thirds occurring only once. The input for sequencing was peripheral blood mononuclear cells (PBMCs), taken at baseline. The receptors were gathered from a human donor with classical Hodgkin lymphoma.

The chain couples TRBV6-5 to TRBJ2-7; 8 positions match TRBD1. V was pared by 2 bases and J by 4 bases, with 10 bases of the junction left unmatched. The CDR3 extends over 16 amino acids. Germline CDR1 and CDR2: MNHEY and SVGAGI. The DNA of the CDR3 is TGTGCCAGCAGTTACGCGAGGACAGGGACGAGGTACGAGCAGTACTTC. The encoded protein is CASSYARTGTRYEQYF.

V usage is TRBV5-4 and J usage is TRBJ1-1; possible D gene TRBD1, 5 bases. The V gene's germline CDR1 is SGHNT and CDR2 YYREEE (reference sequence). This CDR3 has 14 amino acids. The ends were cut back, 4 bases at V and 6 bases at J, with 16 bases in the middle. This CDR3 reads CASSPNPTVAEAFF. As DNA, the CDR3 is TGTGCCAGCAGCCCGAACCCGACAGTTGCTGAAGCTTTCTTT.

The chain couples TRBV11-1 to TRBJ2-1, with D possibly matching TRBD1 (6 bases). Trimming left V 5 bases short and J 9 bases short, with 20 bases between. Per germline, CDR1 SGHAT and CDR2 FQDESV (reference sequence). The CDR3 runs to 15 residues. DNA of the CDR3: TGTGCCAGCAGCAGAAGTACAGACAGGCCCGGTGAGCAGTTCTTC. Its translation is CASSRSTDRPGEQFF.

The CDR3 region has the DNA TGTGCCAGCAGCGCCCGGGACAGGGGGTGGTATTTT. It translates to CASSARDRGWYF. The chain carries TRBV7-2 and TRBJ2-3; 11 bases match TRBD1. V lost 5 bases, J lost 14 bases, and 6 bases stayed unmatched. The CDR3 runs 12 residues. The germline gives CDR1 SGHTA, CDR2 FQGNSA.

The chain combines TRBV6-1 with TRBJ1-5, with a tentative D call TRBD1 (5 bases). CDR3 size: 15 residues. V gave up 3 bases and J gave up 1 base, with 10 bases separating them. CDR1 is MNHNS, CDR2 SASEGT, per germline. CDR3 nucleotide sequence: TGTGCCAGCAGTGATTGGGGGGGAAGCAATCAGCCCCAGCATTTT. Amino acid sequence: CASSDWGGSNQPQHF.

The chain uses TRBV21-1 and TRBJ2-7; the DNA was not compared with TRBD1, the D call given in the table. TRBV21-1 is tagged as a pseudogene. The length of the CDR3 is 15 residues. In DNA form, the CDR3 reads TGTGCCAGTGGCCGTCGGGACAGCAGCTCCTACGAGCAGTACTTC. Protein product: CASGRRDSSSYEQYF.

This clone has just a few counts. The chain uses TRBV28 and TRBJ1-6, with D perhaps TRBD1 (5 bases). The germline V gene has CDR1 MDHEN and CDR2 SYDVKM. V lost 6 bases to trimming and J lost 7 bases, with 13 bases between them. This CDR3 spans 14 amino acids. CDR3 sequence (DNA): TGTGCCAGCAGCTTACGACAGTCCAATTCACCCCTCCACTTT. Protein: CASSLRQSNSPLHF.

In regard to this clone: The conserved phenylalanine or tryptophan normally closing the CDR3 is absent here, so this likely arose from a read error. The limits of the CDR3 on the DNA are not certain, so only TCRdb's listed CDR3 is given. The chain is built from TRBV10-3 and TRBJ1-1; the D call in the table, TRBD1, was not verified against the DNA. The CDR3 is 12 residues long, ends included. Germline CDR1 and CDR2: ENHRY and SYGVKD. CDR3 loop: CAISSTGSPKFG.

This rearrangement joins TRBV30 to TRBJ2-5; D not resolved. Germline assignment: CDR1 GTSNPN and CDR2 SVGIG (reference sequence). V was trimmed by 5 bases and J by 1 base, leaving 11 bases between them. This CDR3 contains 13 residues. The CDR3 nucleotides are TGTGCCTGGGCCCCTCAGCCCCAAGAGACCCAGTACTTC. Residues: CAWAPQPQETQYF.

This clone was seen more than once but under ten times. The chain uses TRBV11-2 and TRBJ2-3; 11 nucleotides match TRBD2. V dropped 0 bases and J dropped 2; count of bases not matched to a gene: 7. The CDR3 is 18 residues long. The germline V gene encodes CDR1 SGHAT and CDR2 FQNNGV. The CDR3 coding sequence is TGTGCCAGCAGCTTAGATTCAGCTAGCGGGGGGTACACAGATACGCAGTATTTT. Translation gives CASSLDSASGGYTDTQYF.

This chain connects TRBV10-1 to TRBJ2-7, with 7 positions matching TRBD1. V was clipped by 5 bases and J by 2 bases; unmatched bases: 3. The CDR3 has 13 residues. Germline V lookup: CDR1 WNHNN, CDR2 SYGVQD (reference sequence). Written as DNA, the CDR3 is TGCGCCAGCAGTTCTACAGGGGCCTACGAGCAGTACTTC. It specifies CASSSTGAYEQYF.